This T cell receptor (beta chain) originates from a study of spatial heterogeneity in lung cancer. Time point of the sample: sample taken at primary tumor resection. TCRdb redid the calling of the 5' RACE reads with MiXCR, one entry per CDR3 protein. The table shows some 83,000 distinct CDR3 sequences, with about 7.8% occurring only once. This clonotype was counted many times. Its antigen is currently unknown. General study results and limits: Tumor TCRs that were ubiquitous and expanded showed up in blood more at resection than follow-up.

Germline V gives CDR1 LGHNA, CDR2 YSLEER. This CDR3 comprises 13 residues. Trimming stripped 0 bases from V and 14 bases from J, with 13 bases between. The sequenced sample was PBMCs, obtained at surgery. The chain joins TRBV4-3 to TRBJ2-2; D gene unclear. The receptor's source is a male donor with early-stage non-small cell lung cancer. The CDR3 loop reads CASSQDFSGQLFF. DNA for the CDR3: TGCGCCAGCAGCCAAGATTTTTCCGGGCAACTGTTTTTT.